Listed below are T cell receptor beta chains from one sample, sequenced in a study of a mutant IDH1 vaccine in newly diagnosed glioma. This table comes from immunoSEQ multiplex PCR, and its TCRdb copy is limited to in-frame clones, with some not included. In the table there are around 31,000 clones, roughly three quarters of which are singletons. Their cognate antigens are unknown. Source: PBMCs, taken from a glioma patient whose treatment included an IDH1 peptide vaccine. Every receptor here comes from a man aged 25 to 45 with glioma. CDR3s include the opening cysteine and the closing phenylalanine or tryptophan. D genes are given only for firm matches. Clone size is shown for a subset of rows, as once, few, many or a class of expanded clone.

v_gene: TRBV7-9
len: 14
d_gene: TRBD1
abundance: .
j_gene: TRBJ1-1
CDR3aa: CASSPPGQGFRAFF
CDR3nt: TGTGCCAGCAGCCCCCCGGGACAGGGATTTAGAGCTTTCTTT

v_gene: TRBV6-5
len: 16
d_gene: .
abundance: .
j_gene: TRBJ1-1
CDR3aa: CASSYLNTRGDTEAFF
CDR3nt: TGTGCCAGCAGTTACTTAAATACACGTGGGGACACTGAAGCTTTCTTT

v_gene: TRBV7-2
len: 17
d_gene: .
abundance: .
j_gene: TRBJ1-1
CDR3aa: CASTPSVSRKFLAEAFF
CDR3nt: TGTGCCAGCACCCCAAGTGTATCCCGGAAGTTCCTGGCTGAAGCTTTCTTT

v_gene: TRBV5-1
len: 15
d_gene: .
abundance: .
j_gene: TRBJ1-2
CDR3aa: CASSALQSGHHGYTF
CDR3nt: TGCGCCAGCAGCGCTCTGCAATCGGGGCATCATGGCTACACCTTC

v_gene: TRBV5-8
len: 17
d_gene: .
abundance: once
j_gene: TRBJ1-5
CDR3aa: CASSFRSPGVSNQPQHF
CDR3nt: TGTGCCAGCAGCTTTAGGTCCCCAGGGGTGAGCAATCAGCCCCAGCATTTT

v_gene: TRBV4-1
len: 14
d_gene: .
abundance: .
j_gene: TRBJ2-2
CDR3aa: CASSQEQGAGELFF
CDR3nt: TGCGCCAGCAGCCAAGAGCAAGGAGCCGGGGAGCTGTTTTTT

v_gene: TRBV7-3
len: 14
d_gene: .
abundance: once
j_gene: TRBJ1-1
CDR3aa: CASSLGSGSTEAFF
CDR3nt: TGTGCCAGCAGCTTGGGCTCAGGGTCTACTGAAGCTTTCTTT

v_gene: TRBV29-1
len: 11
d_gene: .
abundance: .
j_gene: TRBJ2-1
CDR3aa: CSGGEGNEQFF
CDR3nt: TGCAGCGGGGGCGAGGGCAATGAGCAGTTCTTC

v_gene: TRBV9
len: 14
d_gene: .
abundance: .
j_gene: TRBJ2-7
CDR3aa: CASSQWEGALEQYF
CDR3nt: TGTGCCAGCAGTCAGTGGGAGGGGGCTCTCGAGCAGTACTTC

v_gene: TRBV30
len: 11
d_gene: .
abundance: .
j_gene: TRBJ2-1
CDR3aa: CAWCRVHEQFF
CDR3nt: TGTGCCTGGTGCAGGGTCCATGAGCAGTTCTTC

v_gene: TRBV6-1
len: 13
d_gene: TRBD1
abundance: .
j_gene: TRBJ2-5
CDR3aa: CASSVTGRETQYF
CDR3nt: TGTGCCAGCAGTGTGACAGGGCGAGAGACCCAGTACTTC

v_gene: TRBV28
len: 13
d_gene: .
abundance: .
j_gene: TRBJ1-1
CDR3aa: CASSLGVNTEAFF
CDR3nt: TGTGCCAGCAGTTTAGGGGTGAACACTGAAGCTTTCTTT

v_gene: TRBV18
len: 16
d_gene: .
abundance: .
j_gene: TRBJ1-4
CDR3aa: CASSLTPGLTYEKLFF
CDR3nt: TGTGCCAGCTCACTAACCCCAGGGCTAACGTATGAAAAACTGTTTTTT

v_gene: TRBV6-6
len: 13
d_gene: .
abundance: .
j_gene: TRBJ1-5
CDR3aa: CASSYEGRQPQHF
CDR3nt: TGTGCCAGCAGTTACGAGGGGCGTCAGCCCCAGCATTTT

v_gene: TRBV5-1
len: 13
d_gene: .
abundance: .
j_gene: TRBJ2-7
CDR3aa: CASSLAGESEQYF
CDR3nt: TGCGCCAGCAGCTTGGCAGGGGAGTCCGAGCAGTACTTC

v_gene: TRBV7-9
len: 15
d_gene: TRBD2
abundance: .
j_gene: TRBJ2-7
CDR3aa: CASSFVAGGLGEQYF
CDR3nt: TGTGCCAGCAGCTTCGTGGCGGGAGGGTTAGGCGAGCAGTACTTC

v_gene: TRBV7-2
len: 15
d_gene: .
abundance: few
j_gene: TRBJ1-4
CDR3aa: CASSPDSSTNEKLFF
CDR3nt: TGTGCCAGCAGCCCAGACAGTTCAACTAATGAAAAACTGTTTTTT

v_gene: TRBV5-4
len: 17
d_gene: .
abundance: .
j_gene: TRBJ1-4
CDR3aa: CASSLADSPGEFEKLFF
CDR3nt: TGTGCCAGCAGCTTGGCCGATTCGCCAGGGGAATTCGAAAAACTGTTTTTT

v_gene: TRBV7-2
len: 14
d_gene: .
abundance: .
j_gene: TRBJ1-6
CDR3aa: CASSPGSLNSPLHF
CDR3nt: TGTGCCAGCAGCCCGGGCAGTCTCAATTCACCCCTCCACTTT

v_gene: TRBV14
len: 19
d_gene: TRBD2
abundance: .
j_gene: TRBJ2-1
CDR3aa: CASSQEERAGGSFYNEQFF
CDR3nt: TGTGCCAGCAGCCAAGAAGAAAGAGCGGGAGGATCTTTCTACAATGAGCAGTTCTTC

v_gene: TRBV11-3
len: 15
d_gene: .
abundance: once
j_gene: TRBJ2-1
CDR3aa: CASSLDRGIYNEQFF
CDR3nt: TGTGCCAGCAGCTTAGACAGGGGAATTTACAATGAGCAGTTCTTC

v_gene: TRBV4-1
len: 17
d_gene: TRBD1
abundance: .
j_gene: TRBJ2-7
CDR3aa: CASSRETGTGGSGEQYF
CDR3nt: TGCGCCAGCAGCCGGGAAACCGGGACAGGGGGCTCGGGGGAGCAGTACTTC

v_gene: TRBV27
len: 13
d_gene: .
abundance: .
j_gene: TRBJ2-7
CDR3aa: CASSPGRSYEQYF
CDR3nt: TGTGCCAGCAGCCCCGGGCGTTCCTACGAGCAGTACTTC

v_gene: TRBV5-1
len: 14
d_gene: .
abundance: .
j_gene: TRBJ1-1
CDR3aa: CASSFRGLNTEAFF
CDR3nt: TGCGCCAGCAGCTTTCGGGGCCTGAACACTGAAGCTTTCTTT

v_gene: TRBV30
len: 14
d_gene: .
abundance: .
j_gene: TRBJ1-4
CDR3aa: CAWSVPFDREKLFF
CDR3nt: TGTGCCTGGAGTGTACCGTTCGATCGGGAAAAACTGTTTTTT

v_gene: TRBV30
len: 16
d_gene: .
abundance: .
j_gene: TRBJ1-2
CDR3aa: CAWWRGGRGENYGYTF
CDR3nt: TGTGCCTGGTGGAGGGGCGGTCGTGGGGAAAACTATGGCTACACCTTC

v_gene: TRBV2
len: 13
d_gene: .
abundance: .
j_gene: TRBJ2-5
CDR3aa: CASSEDSQETQYF
CDR3nt: TGTGCCAGCAGTGAAGACAGTCAAGAGACCCAGTACTTC

v_gene: TRBV4-3
len: 14
d_gene: TRBD1
abundance: .
j_gene: TRBJ1-2
CDR3aa: CASSQDRVYYGYTF
CDR3nt: TGCGCCAGCAGCCAGGACAGGGTTTACTATGGCTACACCTTC

v_gene: TRBV5-4
len: 16
d_gene: TRBD2
abundance: .
j_gene: TRBJ2-1
CDR3aa: CASSWRLAGAINEQFF
CDR3nt: TGTGCCAGCAGCTGGAGACTAGCGGGGGCTATAAATGAGCAGTTCTTC

v_gene: TRBV20-1
len: 11
d_gene: .
abundance: .
j_gene: TRBJ1-6
CDR3aa: CSAGKSGHRNF
CDR3nt: TGCAGTGCTGGAAAGAGTGGTCATCGAAACTTT

v_gene: TRBV6-5
len: 13
d_gene: .
abundance: .
j_gene: TRBJ1-1
CDR3aa: CASSYEEGTEAFF
CDR3nt: TGTGCCAGCAGTTACGAGGAAGGGACTGAAGCTTTCTTT

v_gene: TRBV5-4
len: 13
d_gene: TRBD1
abundance: .
j_gene: TRBJ1-1
CDR3aa: CASRTGQATEAFF
CDR3nt: TGTGCCAGCAGAACGGGACAGGCCACTGAAGCTTTCTTT

v_gene: TRBV6-1
len: 16
d_gene: TRBD2
abundance: .
j_gene: TRBJ2-3
CDR3aa: CASSERSGSNTDTQYF
CDR3nt: TGTGCCAGCAGTGAAAGAAGCGGGAGTAACACAGATACGCAGTATTTT

v_gene: TRBV11-2
len: 15
d_gene: TRBD1
abundance: .
j_gene: TRBJ2-7
CDR3aa: CASSLGTGSSYEQYF
CDR3nt: TGTGCCAGCAGCTTAGGGACAGGGAGCTCCTACGAGCAGTACTTC

v_gene: TRBV4-2
len: 15
d_gene: .
abundance: .
j_gene: TRBJ1-6
CDR3aa: CASSQLRGENSPLHF
CDR3nt: TGTGCCAGCAGCCAACTTAGGGGAGAGAATTCACCCCTCCACTTT

v_gene: TRBV5-1
len: 12
d_gene: .
abundance: .
j_gene: TRBJ1-6
CDR3aa: CASSPGSSPLHF
CDR3nt: TGCGCCAGCAGCCCCGGGAGTTCACCCCTCCACTTT

v_gene: TRBV10-3
len: 14
d_gene: TRBD1
abundance: once
j_gene: TRBJ1-5
CDR3aa: CAISRDRVDQPQHF
CDR3nt: TGTGCCATCTCCCGGGACAGGGTAGATCAGCCCCAGCATTTT

v_gene: TRBV27
len: 13
d_gene: TRBD1
abundance: .
j_gene: TRBJ2-5
CDR3aa: CASSSDRGETQYF
CDR3nt: TGTGCCAGCAGTTCGGACAGGGGAGAGACCCAGTACTTC

v_gene: TRBV10-3
len: 12
d_gene: TRBD1
abundance: once
j_gene: TRBJ1-2
CDR3aa: CAIKQGDYGYTF
CDR3nt: TGTGCCATCAAACAGGGGGACTATGGCTACACCTTC

v_gene: TRBV14
len: 16
d_gene: .
abundance: .
j_gene: TRBJ2-3
CDR3aa: CASSQGAGSRTDTQYF
CDR3nt: TGTGCCAGCAGCCAAGGCGCAGGGAGCCGCACAGATACGCAGTATTTT

v_gene: TRBV9
len: 17
d_gene: .
abundance: .
j_gene: TRBJ2-2
CDR3aa: CASSTWTAGFADRELFF
CDR3nt: TGTGCCAGCAGCACCTGGACAGCTGGTTTTGCGGACCGGGAGCTGTTTTTT

v_gene: TRBV7-2
len: 15
d_gene: .
abundance: few
j_gene: TRBJ2-7
CDR3aa: CASSVTGHEFYEQYF
CDR3nt: TGTGCCAGCAGCGTTACAGGGCATGAATTCTACGAGCAGTACTTC

v_gene: TRBV4-1
len: 13
d_gene: .
abundance: .
j_gene: TRBJ2-2
CDR3aa: CASSHSVTGELFF
CDR3nt: TGCGCCAGCAGCCATTCGGTGACAGGGGAGCTGTTTTTT